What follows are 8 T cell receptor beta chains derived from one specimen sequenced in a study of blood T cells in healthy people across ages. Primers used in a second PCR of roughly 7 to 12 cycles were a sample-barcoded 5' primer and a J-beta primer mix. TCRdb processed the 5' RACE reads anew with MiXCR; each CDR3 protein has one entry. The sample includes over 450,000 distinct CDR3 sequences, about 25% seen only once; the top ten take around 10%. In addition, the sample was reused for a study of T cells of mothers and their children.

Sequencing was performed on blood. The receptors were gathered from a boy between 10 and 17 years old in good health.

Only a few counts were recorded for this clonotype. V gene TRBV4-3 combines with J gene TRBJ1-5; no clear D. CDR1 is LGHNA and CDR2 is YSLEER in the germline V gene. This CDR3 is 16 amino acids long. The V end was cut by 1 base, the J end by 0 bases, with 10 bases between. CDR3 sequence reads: CASSQGTAYSNQPQHF. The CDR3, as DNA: TGCGCCAGCAGCCAAGGGACCGCCTATAGCAATCAGCCCCAGCATTTT.

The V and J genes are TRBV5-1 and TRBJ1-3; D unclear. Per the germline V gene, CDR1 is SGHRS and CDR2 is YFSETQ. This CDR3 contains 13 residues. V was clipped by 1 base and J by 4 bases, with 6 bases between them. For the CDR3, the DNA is TGCGCCAGCAGCTTGACGACCGGAAACACCATATATTTT. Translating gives CASSLTTGNTIYF.

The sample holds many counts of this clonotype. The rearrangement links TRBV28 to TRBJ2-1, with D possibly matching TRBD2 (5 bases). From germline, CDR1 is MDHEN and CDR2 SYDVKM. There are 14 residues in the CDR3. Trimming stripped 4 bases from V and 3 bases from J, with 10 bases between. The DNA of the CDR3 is TGTGCCAGCAGTTGGGATAGCGTCTACAATGAGCAGTTCTTC. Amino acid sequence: CASSWDSVYNEQFF.

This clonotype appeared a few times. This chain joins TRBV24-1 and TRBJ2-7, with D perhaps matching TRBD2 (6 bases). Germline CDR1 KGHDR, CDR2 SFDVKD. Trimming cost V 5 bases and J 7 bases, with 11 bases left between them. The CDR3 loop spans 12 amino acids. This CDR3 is CATSGNRGEQYF. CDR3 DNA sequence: TGTGCCACCAGTGGAAATCGGGGGGAGCAGTACTTC.

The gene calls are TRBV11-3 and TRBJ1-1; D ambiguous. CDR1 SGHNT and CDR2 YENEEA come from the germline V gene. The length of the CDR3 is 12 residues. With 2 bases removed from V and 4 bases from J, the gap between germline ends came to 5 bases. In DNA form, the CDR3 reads TGTGCCAGCAGCTTACCCTTCACTGAAGCTTTCTTT. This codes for CASSLPFTEAFF.

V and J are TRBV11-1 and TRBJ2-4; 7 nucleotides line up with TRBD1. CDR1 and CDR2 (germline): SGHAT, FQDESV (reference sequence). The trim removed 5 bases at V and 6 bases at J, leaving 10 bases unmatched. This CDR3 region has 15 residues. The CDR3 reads CASSLRPGQSNIQYF. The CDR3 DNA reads TGTGCCAGCAGCCTCAGACCGGGACAGTCAAACATTCAGTACTTC. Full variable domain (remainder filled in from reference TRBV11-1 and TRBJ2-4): EAEVAQSPRYKITEKSQAVAFWCDPISGHATLYWYRQILGQGPELLVQFQDESVVDDSQLPKDRFSAERLKGVDSTLKIQPAELGDSAMYLCASSLRPGQSNIQYFGAGTRLSVL.

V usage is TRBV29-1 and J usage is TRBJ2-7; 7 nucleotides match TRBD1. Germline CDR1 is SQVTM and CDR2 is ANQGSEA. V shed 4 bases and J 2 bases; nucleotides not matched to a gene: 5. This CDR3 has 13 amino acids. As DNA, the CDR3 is TGCAGCGTTGTCTCTACAGGGGCCTACGAGCAGTACTTC. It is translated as CSVVSTGAYEQYF.

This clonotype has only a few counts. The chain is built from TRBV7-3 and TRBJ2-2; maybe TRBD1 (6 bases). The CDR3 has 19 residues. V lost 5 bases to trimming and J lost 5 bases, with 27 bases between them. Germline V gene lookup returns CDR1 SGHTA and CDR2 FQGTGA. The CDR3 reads CASSLDSNLGPVPTGELFF. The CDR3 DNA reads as TGTGCCAGCAGCCTGGACAGCAACCTGGGACCAGTCCCTACCGGGGAGCTGTTTTTT. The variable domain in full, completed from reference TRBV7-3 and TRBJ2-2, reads GAGVSQTPSNKVTEKGKYVELRCDPISGHTALYWYRQSLGQGPEFLIYFQGTGAADDSGLPNDRFFAVRPEGSVSTLKIQRTERGDSAVYLCASSLDSNLGPVPTGELFFGEGSRLTVL.